These T cell receptor beta chains were read from a single sample in a study of blood T cell repertoires in COVID-19. Sequenced by immunoSEQ multiplex PCR; TCRdb stores in-frame clones only, minus some. Of more than 200,000 clones in the sample, roughly 80% were seen once. Input material: peripheral blood. These receptor sequences come from a woman older than 75 with acute or convalescent COVID-19. Both conserved end residues are part of each CDR3. D genes are given only for firm matches. Clone sizes are given selectively: once, few, many, or a class where the clone is expanded.

D gene,V gene,J gene,clone size,CDR3 protein,CDR3 DNA
.,TRBV7-9,TRBJ1-5,.,CASSPHATGNQPQHF,TGTGCCAGCAGCCCCCATGCGACGGGGAATCAGCCCCAGCATTTT
.,TRBV29-1,TRBJ1-2,.,CSAEWWEQSYGYTF,TGCAGCGCCGAGTGGTGGGAGCAGAGCTATGGCTACACCTTC
TRBD2,TRBV3-1/TRBV3-2,TRBJ2-5,.,CASSPSGSFETQYF,TGTGCCAGCAGCCCTAGCGGGAGCTTCGAGACCCAGTACTTC
TRBD2,TRBV11-2,TRBJ2-7,.,CASSSSAGDFYEQYF,TGTGCCAGCAGCTCCTCAGCGGGAGATTTCTACGAGCAGTACTTC
.,TRBV3-1/TRBV3-2,TRBJ1-2,.,CASSQGPHQRGYGYTF,TGTGCCAGCAGCCAAGGCCCTCATCAAAGGGGCTATGGCTACACCTTC
TRBD1,TRBV6-6,TRBJ1-1,.,CASSSGGSGITEAFF,TGTGCCAGCAGTTCAGGGGGGTCTGGTATCACTGAAGCTTTCTTT
.,TRBV6-2/TRBV6-3,TRBJ1-2,.,CASSYRSQGNYGYTF,TGTGCCAGCAGTTATCGGTCCCAGGGGAACTATGGCTACACCTTC
TRBD2,TRBV19,TRBJ2-1,.,CASKSPAGAGGDNEQFF,TGTGCCAGTAAATCTCCAGCGGGGGCGGGAGGGGACAATGAGCAGTTCTTC
TRBD2,TRBV28,TRBJ2-7,.,CASSLIAGGSYEQYF,TGTGCCAGCAGTCTCATAGCGGGAGGGTCCTACGAGCAGTACTTC
.,TRBV18,TRBJ2-3,.,CASSPTEDTQYF,TGTGCCAGCTCACCAACGGAGGATACGCAGTATTTT
TRBD1,TRBV19,TRBJ1-2,few,CASRGDRSNYGYTF,TGTGCCAGTAGAGGGGACAGGTCAAACTATGGCTACACCTTC
TRBD1,TRBV10-3,TRBJ1-1,.,CAIRQGANTEAFF,TGTGCCATCAGACAGGGGGCGAACACTGAAGCTTTCTTT
.,TRBV6-5,TRBJ2-4,.,CASAQGPQNIQYF,TGTGCCAGCGCCCAGGGCCCTCAAAACATTCAGTACTTC
TRBD1,TRBV5-1,TRBJ1-4,.,CASSLQGAREKLFF,TGCGCCAGCAGCTTGCAGGGGGCTCGTGAAAAACTGTTTTTT
.,TRBV6-5,TRBJ1-5,.,CASSAPGLNQPQHF,TGTGCCAGCAGCGCTCCAGGGTTGAATCAGCCCCAGCATTTT
TRBD1,TRBV25-1,TRBJ2-1,.,CASSPTGGSYNEQFF,TGTGCCAGCAGTCCCACAGGGGGGTCCTACAATGAGCAGTTCTTC
.,TRBV6-5,TRBJ2-7,.,CASSYWDGGSYEQYF,TGTGCCAGCAGTTACTGGGACGGGGGCTCCTACGAGCAGTACTTC
.,TRBV6-5,TRBJ2-2,few,CASSLGHLTGELFF,TGTGCCAGCAGCCTGGGACACCTCACCGGGGAGCTGTTTTTT
TRBD1,TRBV2,TRBJ1-4,.,CASRRQGGIEKLFF,TGTGCCAGCAGACGACAGGGAGGAATTGAAAAACTGTTTTTT
TRBD2,TRBV28,TRBJ2-1,.,CASSRTSGGYNEQFF,TGTGCCAGCAGTAGGACTAGCGGAGGTTACAATGAGCAGTTCTTC
TRBD1,TRBV2,TRBJ1-5,.,CASSPSTGSNQPQHF,TGTGCCAGCAGTCCGTCGACAGGGAGCAATCAGCCCCAGCATTTT
.,TRBV4-2,TRBJ2-5,once,CASSPSGGVQETQYF,TGTGCCAGCAGCCCCTCGGGCGGGGTACAAGAGACCCAGTACTTC
.,TRBV10-1,TRBJ1-2,.,CASIRTNGYTF,TGCGCCAGCATCCGGACAAATGGCTACACCTTC
.,TRBV27,TRBJ2-5,.,CASSSRGRETQYF,TGTGCCAGCAGCTCCCGTGGGCGAGAGACCCAGTACTTC
TRBD2,TRBV7-2,TRBJ2-1,.,CASSLVYRLADNEQFF,TGTGCCAGCAGCTTAGTGTACAGGCTAGCGGACAATGAGCAGTTCTTC
.,TRBV2,TRBJ1-2,few,CASSAQEAYGYTF,TGTGCCAGCAGTGCGCAGGAGGCCTATGGCTACACCTTC
TRBD2,TRBV6-5,TRBJ2-1,.,CASRLGLADNEQFF,TGTGCCAGCAGACTGGGACTAGCGGACAATGAGCAGTTCTTC